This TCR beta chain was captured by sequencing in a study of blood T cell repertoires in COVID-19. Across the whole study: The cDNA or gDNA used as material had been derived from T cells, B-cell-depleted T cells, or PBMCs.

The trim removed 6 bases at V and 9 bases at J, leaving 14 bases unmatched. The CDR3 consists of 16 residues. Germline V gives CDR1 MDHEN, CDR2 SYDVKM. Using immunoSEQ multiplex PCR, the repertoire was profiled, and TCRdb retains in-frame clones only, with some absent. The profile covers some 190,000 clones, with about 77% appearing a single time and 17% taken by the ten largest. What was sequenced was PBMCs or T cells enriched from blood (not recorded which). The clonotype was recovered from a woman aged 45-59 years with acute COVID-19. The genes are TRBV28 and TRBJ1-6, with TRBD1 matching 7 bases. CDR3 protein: CASRPPELRGTSPLHF. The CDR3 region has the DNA TGTGCCAGCAGACCCCCTGAACTCAGGGGGACTTCACCCCTCCACTTT. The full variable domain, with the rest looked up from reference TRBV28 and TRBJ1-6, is DVKVTQSSRYLVKRTGEKVFLECVQDMDHENMFWYRQDPGLGLRLIYFSYDVKMKEKGDIPEGYSVSREKKERFSLILESASTNQTSMYLCASRPPELRGTSPLHFGNGTRLTVT.